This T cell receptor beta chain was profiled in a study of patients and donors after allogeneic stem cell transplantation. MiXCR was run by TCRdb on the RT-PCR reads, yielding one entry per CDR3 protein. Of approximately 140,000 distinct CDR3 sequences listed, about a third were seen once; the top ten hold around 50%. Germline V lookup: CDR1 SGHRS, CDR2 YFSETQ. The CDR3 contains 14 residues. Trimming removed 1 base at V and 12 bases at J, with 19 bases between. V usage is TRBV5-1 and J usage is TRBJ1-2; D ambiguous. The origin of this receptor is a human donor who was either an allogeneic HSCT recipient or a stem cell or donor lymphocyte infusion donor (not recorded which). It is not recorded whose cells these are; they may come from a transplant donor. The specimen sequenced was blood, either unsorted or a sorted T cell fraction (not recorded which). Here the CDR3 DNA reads TGCGCCAGCAGCTTGTCAAACCCGAAAGGGAGCCACACCTTC. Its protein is CASSLSNPKGSHTF.